This is a list of T cell receptor beta chains from one sample in a study of blood T cell repertoires in COVID-19. Data came from immunoSEQ multiplex PCR; TCRdb stores just in-frame clones and leaves some out. The table records 120,000 to 150,000 clones, 70% to 90% of them present only once. Sequenced sample: peripheral blood. These receptor sequences come from a human donor with acute or convalescent COVID-19. The donor label of this sample is uncertain. Each CDR3 is given with its conserved first and last residue. A D gene is named only where the DNA matches it firmly. A row's size may be missing; if present it is once, few, many or a size class.

d_call	clone_size	v_call	j_call	cdr3_length	cdr3_aa	cdr3_nt
.	.	TRBV11-3	TRBJ1-1	14	CASSGIRGQTEAFF	TGTGCCAGCAGCGGGATCAGGGGTCAAACTGAAGCTTTCTTT
TRBD1	.	TRBV2	TRBJ2-2	15	CASSKQGARDGELFF	TGTGCCAGCAGTAAACAGGGGGCGAGGGACGGGGAGCTGTTTTTT
.	.	TRBV7-9	TRBJ1-1	13	CASSEYPNTEAFF	TGTGCCAGCTCTGAGTACCCTAACACTGAAGCTTTCTTT
TRBD2	.	TRBV7-3	TRBJ2-1	14	CASSSIAGRGEQFF	TGTGCCAGCAGCTCAATAGCGGGGCGGGGTGAGCAGTTCTTC
TRBD1	.	TRBV28	TRBJ1-5	17	CASSLSGTGVSNQPQHF	TGTGCCAGCAGTTTATCTGGGACAGGGGTTAGCAATCAGCCCCAGCATTTT
TRBD1	.	TRBV19	TRBJ1-6	17	CASSMGGAGTDLSPLHF	TGTGCCAGTAGTATGGGGGGTGCCGGGACAGATCTTTCACCCCTCCACTTT
.	.	TRBV18	TRBJ1-3	15	CASSPLETSGNTIYF	TGTGCCAGCTCACCATTGGAGACCTCTGGAAACACCATATATTTT
.	.	TRBV24-1	TRBJ2-6	18	CATSDFGRGMTGANVLTF	TGTGCCACCAGTGATTTCGGCAGGGGAATGACTGGGGCCAACGTCCTGACTTTC
.	.	TRBV6-5	TRBJ1-3	15	CASSSPGSSGNTIYF	TGTGCCAGCAGTTCTCCGGGGAGCTCTGGAAACACCATATATTTT
.	.	TRBV7-9	TRBJ1-4	14	CASSFAGADEKLFF	TGTGCCAGCAGCTTTGCAGGGGCTGATGAAAAACTGTTTTTT
.	once	TRBV9	TRBJ2-5	13	CASSGVRGETQYF	TGTGCCAGCAGCGGGGTTAGGGGAGAGACCCAGTACTTC
.	.	TRBV24-1	TRBJ2-1	13	CATSDFSGYEQFF	TGTGCCACCAGTGATTTTTCCGGGTATGAGCAGTTCTTC
.	.	TRBV4-2	TRBJ2-2	17	CASSPLLARVNTGELFF	TGTGCCAGCAGCCCACTCCTGGCCAGGGTGAACACCGGGGAGCTGTTTTTT
TRBD1	.	TRBV6-5	TRBJ1-6	15	CASSTRDRPNSPLHF	TGTGCCAGCAGTACGCGGGACAGGCCTAATTCACCCCTCCACTTT
.	.	TRBV3-1/TRBV3-2	TRBJ2-2	15	CASSLQGLDTGELFF	TGTGCCAGCAGCCTTCAGGGGTTGGACACCGGGGAGCTGTTTTTT
TRBD1	.	TRBV27	TRBJ1-6	17	CASSLRTGSNLHIPLHF	TGTGCCAGCAGTTTAAGGACAGGGTCCAACCTCCATATACCCCTCCACTTT
.	once	TRBV30	TRBJ1-5	14	CAWSVAQSNQPQHF	TGTGCCTGGAGTGTCGCACAGAGCAATCAGCCCCAGCATTTT
.	.	TRBV18	TRBJ1-2	15	CASSPMEQGRYGYTF	TGTGCCAGCTCACCAATGGAACAGGGTCGCTATGGCTACACCTTC
.	.	TRBV5-1	TRBJ1-2	13	CASSLGGGAGYTF	TGCGCCAGCAGCTTGGGCGGGGGCGCGGGCTACACCTTC
TRBD1	few	TRBV19	TRBJ2-1	15	CASSFLPQGGDEQFF	TGTGCCAGTAGTTTCCTCCCACAGGGGGGCGATGAGCAGTTCTTC
.	.	TRBV7-3	TRBJ2-5	13	CASSSGNGETQYF	TGTGCCAGCAGCTCGGGGAATGGGGAGACCCAGTACTTC
.	.	TRBV7-2	TRBJ1-1	16	CASSRDGGGTNTEAFF	TGTGCCAGCAGCCGCGACGGGGGAGGGACGAACACTGAAGCTTTCTTT
TRBD1	.	TRBV28	TRBJ1-6	15	CASRKIDRAPSPLHF	TGTGCCAGCCGCAAGATAGACAGGGCCCCTTCACCCCTCCACTTT
.	.	TRBV5-1	TRBJ2-2	13	CASSLRVTGELFF	TGCGCCAGCAGCTTGCGCGTGACCGGGGAGCTGTTTTTT
.	.	TRBV28	TRBJ2-5	13	CASSPPGQETQYF	TGTGCCAGCAGTCCCCCGGGCCAAGAGACCCAGTACTTC
.	once	TRBV3-1/TRBV3-2	TRBJ1-6	14	CASSPHRPNSPLHF	TGTGCCAGCAGCCCCCACAGACCCAATTCACCCCTCCACTTT
.	.	TRBV24-1	TRBJ1-2	15	CATSETGHPNYGYTF	TGTGCCACCAGTGAAACGGGACACCCGAACTATGGCTACACCTTC
.	.	TRBV7-2	TRBJ1-6	16	CASSSSGGSYNSPLHF	TGTGCCAGCAGCTCCTCAGGAGGCTCCTATAATTCACCCCTCCACTTT
TRBD2	.	TRBV9	TRBJ2-3	17	CASSVGYLAGATDTQYF	TGTGCCAGCAGCGTAGGTTACCTAGCGGGGGCCACAGATACGCAGTATTTT
TRBD2	.	TRBV19	TRBJ2-5	14	CASSIRAGVETQYF	TGTGCCAGTAGTATTCGGGCGGGGGTTGAGACCCAGTACTTC
TRBD1	.	TRBV4-2	TRBJ1-4	16	CASSQDRDRPNEKLFF	TGTGCCAGCAGCCAAGATCGGGACAGACCAAATGAAAAACTGTTTTTT
TRBD1	.	TRBV29-1	TRBJ2-3	13	CSAPGQGADTQYF	TGCAGCGCGCCGGGACAGGGTGCAGATACGCAGTATTTT
TRBD2	.	TRBV29-1	TRBJ2-1	13	CSVEVTSGNEQFF	TGCAGCGTTGAGGTGACTAGCGGGAATGAGCAGTTCTTC
.	.	TRBV6-5	TRBJ1-1	16	CASSYRSVGGNTEAFF	TGTGCCAGCAGTTACCGAAGTGTAGGGGGGAACACTGAAGCTTTCTTT
.	once	TRBV3-1/TRBV3-2	TRBJ1-5	12	CASSRGNQPQHF	TGTGCCAGCAGCCGAGGGAATCAGCCCCAGCATTTT
.	.	TRBV28	TRBJ2-7	14	CASSSPGHNYEQYF	TGTGCCAGCAGTTCCCCGGGACATAACTACGAGCAGTACTTC
TRBD1	once	TRBV5-5	TRBJ2-1	14	CASTLDRGRNEQFF	TGTGCCAGCACCCTGGACAGGGGGAGAAATGAGCAGTTCTTC
TRBD1	.	TRBV6-5	TRBJ2-1	16	CASSYRTGGNYNEQFF	TGTGCCAGCAGTTACCGGACAGGGGGAAACTACAATGAGCAGTTCTTC
.	.	TRBV7-2	TRBJ1-1	14	CASSFTSGYTEAFF	TGTGCCAGCAGCTTCACATCGGGGTACACTGAAGCTTTCTTT
.	.	TRBV28	TRBJ1-5	15	CASTIPRGGNQPQHF	TGTGCCAGCACCATACCCAGGGGTGGCAATCAGCCCCAGCATTTT
.	once	TRBV6-1	TRBJ1-1	18	CASSEAPPGYDDYTEAFF	TGTGCCAGCAGTGAAGCGCCTCCCGGGTATGACGACTACACTGAAGCTTTCTTT
.	.	TRBV30	TRBJ1-1	17	CAWSRAFRGAGVTEAFF	TGTGCCTGGAGTAGAGCTTTTCGGGGGGCTGGTGTCACTGAAGCTTTCTTT